The 21 T cell receptor beta chains listed next were all sequenced from one sample in a study of PD-L1 blockade in urothelial cancer. Only in-frame clones appear in the TCRdb table, and some are missing; sequencing was by immunoSEQ multiplex PCR. The sample consists of roughly 100,000 clones, approximately 87% of them appearing once. Time point in this sample: peripheral blood 6 weeks after treatment start. This specimen was PBMCs, taken around atezolizumab (anti-PD-L1) treatment. These TCRs come from a man between 65 and 80 years old with urothelial cancer.

V and J are TRBV11-1 and TRBJ1-1; D is possibly TRBD1 (6 bases). CDR1 is SGHAT, CDR2 FQDESV, per germline (reference sequence). The CDR3 spans 15 residues. The ends were cut back, 4 bases at V and 3 bases at J, with 15 bases in the middle. CDR3 sequence reads: CASSSQRTDYTEAFF. The CDR3 DNA reads as TGTGCCAGCAGCTCTCAGAGGACAGACTACACTGAAGCTTTCTTT.

The gene calls are TRBV6-5 and TRBJ1-1; 7 bases map to TRBD1. Looked up from germline, CDR1 is MNHEY and CDR2 is SVGAGI. The junction had 3 bases not matched to a gene; V was cut back by 5 bases and J by 0 bases. This CDR3 has 14 amino acids. The CDR3 DNA sequence: TGTGCCAGCAGTGACAGGGCGATGAACACTGAAGCTTTCTTT. This sequence encodes CASSDRAMNTEAFF.

The V and J genes are TRBV6-5 and TRBJ1-5; D ambiguous. Germline V CDR1 and CDR2: MNHEY, SVGAGI. V dropped 2 bases and J dropped 1 base, with 6 bases sitting between them. The CDR3 totals 14 residues. The CDR3 reads CASSYGQSNQPQHF. The CDR3 coding sequence is TGTGCCAGCAGTTACGGGCAGAGCAATCAGCCCCAGCATTTT.

This clone has more than one count but fewer than ten. The rearrangement uses TRBV7-8 and TRBJ1-1; unclear D gene. The V and J ends lost 2 bases and 3 bases respectively, with 10 bases between them. This CDR3 has 14 amino acids. Germline lookup yields CDR1 SGHVS and CDR2 FQNEAQ. The CDR3 DNA sequence: TGTGCCAGCAGCTTATTTGCAGTTGACACTGAAGCTTTCTTT. Protein product: CASSLFAVDTEAFF.

The rearrangement uses TRBV6-1 and TRBJ1-2; D uncertain. The germline V gene has CDR1 MNHNS and CDR2 SASEGT. The V and J ends lost 6 bases and 3 bases respectively, with 11 bases between them. This CDR3 has 13 amino acids. CDR3 sequence: CASRPATDYGYTF. The DNA of the CDR3 is TGTGCCAGCAGGCCGGCCACAGACTATGGCTACACCTTC.

The CDR3 reads CASSPSWTGVEETQYF. Here the CDR3 DNA reads TGTGCCAGCTCACCCTCCTGGACAGGGGTTGAGGAGACCCAGTACTTC. This chain joins TRBV18 and TRBJ2-5; 9 bases fit TRBD1. Trimming cost V 3 bases and J 5 bases; bases outside gene matches: 10. The CDR3 is made up of 16 amino acids. CDR1 KGHSH and CDR2 LQKENI come from the germline V gene.

The chain combines TRBV7-9 with TRBJ2-3; 11 bases line up with TRBD2. The V gene's germline CDR1 is SEHNR and CDR2 FQNEAQ (reference sequence). There are 16 residues in the CDR3. V lost 4 bases, J lost 6 bases, and 9 bases stayed unmatched. In DNA, the CDR3 is TGTGCCAGCAGCTCGATAGCGGGAGGGCCCGGGGATACGCAGTATTTT. Translation gives CASSSIAGGPGDTQYF.

V usage is TRBV2 and J usage is TRBJ1-5; 10 positions agree with TRBD1. This CDR3 contains 13 residues. The germline gives CDR1 SNHLY, CDR2 FYNNEI. With 7 bases clipped from V and 9 bases from J, the junction kept 6 bases outside the gene matches. CDR3 sequence (DNA): TGTGCCAGCAACGGACAGGGGGGTCTGCCCCAGCATTTT. Translated: CASNGQGGLPQHF.

J is TRBJ2-7 and V is TRBV2; 9 nucleotides agree with TRBD1. The CDR3 has 15 residues. V gave up 6 bases and J gave up 4 bases; unmatched junction bases: 10. CDR1 SNHLY and CDR2 FYNNEI come from the germline V gene. For the CDR3, the DNA is TGTGCCAGCAGGGGGGACAGGGCATCTCCGTACGAGCAGTACTTC. Amino acids: CASRGDRASPYEQYF.

The CDR3 bases are TGTGCCATCTGGGAGGGGGGGGGCACAGATACGCAGTATTTT. Encoded protein: CAIWEGGGTDTQYF. V usage is TRBV10-3 and J usage is TRBJ2-3, with a weak D call TRBD2 (7 bases). The V end was cut by 8 bases, the J end by 1 base, with 13 bases between. This CDR3 is 14 amino acids long. The germline gives CDR1 ENHRY, CDR2 SYGVKD.

The rearrangement joins TRBV14 to TRBJ2-1; 10 nucleotides match TRBD2. The CDR3 covers 16 residues. J gave up 6 bases and V 0 bases, and 5 bases lay outside the gene matches. Germline V lookup: CDR1 SGHDN, CDR2 FVKESK. CDR3 region: CASSQDELAGLNEQFF. The DNA for the CDR3 is TGTGCCAGCAGCCAAGACGAACTAGCGGGGCTCAATGAGCAGTTCTTC.

This chain uses TRBV25-1 with TRBJ2-1; 12 nucleotides align to TRBD1. This CDR3 has 15 amino acids. The germline V gene has CDR1 MGHDK and CDR2 SYGVNS. Trimming took 3 bases from V and 9 from J; bases not matched to a gene: 6. CDR3 DNA sequence: TGTGCCAGCAGTGATCAGGGACAGGGGGCTGGTGAGCAGTTCTTC. Its translation: CASSDQGQGAGEQFF.

This chain connects TRBV5-4 to TRBJ2-3; the match to TRBD2 covers 10 bases. CDR3 size: 15 residues. Germline V gene data show CDR1 as SGHNT and CDR2 as YYREEE (reference sequence). The V segment lost 0 bases and the J segment 9 bases; nucleotides outside the gene matches: 7. The CDR3: CASSLELAGPQTQYF. The CDR3 DNA reads TGTGCCAGCAGCTTGGAACTAGCGGGGCCCCAGACGCAGTATTTT.

V is TRBV7-2 and J is TRBJ1-2; 8 bases agree with TRBD1. This CDR3 region has 15 residues. The germline V gene has CDR1 SGHTA and CDR2 FQGNSA. V lost 2 bases to trimming and J lost 4 bases; unmatched junction nucleotides: 6. The CDR3, as DNA: TGTGCCAGCAGCTTAACACCGGGGACAGGCTATGGCTACACCTTC. It codes for CASSLTPGTGYGYTF.

CDR3 sequence reads: CASNTQGANTEAFF. As DNA, the CDR3 is TGTGCCAGCAACACTCAGGGGGCGAACACTGAAGCTTTCTTT. V usage is TRBV7-9 and J usage is TRBJ1-1, with 8 positions matching TRBD1. V trimming: 7 bases; J trimming: 1 base; junction bases outside the gene matches: 5. Germline loops: CDR1 SEHNR, CDR2 FQNEAQ (reference sequence). This CDR3 spans 14 amino acids.

V gene TRBV30 combines with J gene TRBJ1-4, with 7 bases identical to TRBD1. CDR3 length equals 13 residues. Per the germline V gene, CDR1 is GTSNPN and CDR2 is SVGIG (reference sequence). Unmatched junction bases numbered 3, after V lost 1 base and J lost 7 bases. The DNA of the CDR3 is TGTGCCTGGAGTGGACAGGGTATTGAAAAACTGTTTTTT. Translated: CAWSGQGIEKLFF.

This rearrangement joins TRBV15 to TRBJ2-7, with 11 nucleotides matching TRBD1. The V gene end was trimmed by 1 base and the J gene end by 4 bases; junction bases not matched to a gene: 3. The CDR3 runs 15 residues. In germline, CDR1 is LNHNV, CDR2 YYDKDF (reference sequence). CDR3: CATSRGGTGGYEQYF. The CDR3 nucleotides read TGTGCCACCAGCAGAGGTGGGACAGGGGGGTACGAGCAGTACTTC.

The V gene is TRBV5-4, the J gene TRBJ2-1; D perhaps matches TRBD2 (7 bases). With 0 bases removed from V and 4 bases from J, the gap between germline ends came to 11 bases. Germline CDR1 SGHNT, CDR2 YYREEE (reference sequence). CDR3 length equals 15 residues. The CDR3 reads CASSLDEGGYNEQFF. The CDR3 bases are TGTGCCAGCAGCTTGGACGAGGGGGGGTACAATGAGCAGTTCTTC.

The rearrangement uses TRBV19 and TRBJ1-2; maybe TRBD1 (6 bases). The V and J ends lost 9 bases and 3 bases respectively, with 17 bases between them. CDR1 is LNHDA, CDR2 SQIVND, per germline (reference sequence). This CDR3 contains 14 residues. In DNA, the CDR3 is TGTGCCAGACGTTATCCAGGGGAAGACTATGGCTACACCTTC. Its protein product is CARRYPGEDYGYTF.

V and J are TRBV5-1 and TRBJ1-2; 8 bases agree with TRBD1. The germline CDR1 and CDR2 sequences are SGHRS and YFSETQ. CDR3 length: 12 residues. With 3 bases clipped from V and 6 bases from J, the junction kept 1 base outside the gene matches. The CDR3 DNA sequence: TGCGCCAGCAGCTCGGACAGGGATGGCTACACCTTC. Protein: CASSSDRDGYTF.

The chain employs TRBV7-9 and TRBJ2-2; possible D gene TRBD2, 6 bases. CDR3 size: 15 residues. Germline CDR1 and CDR2: SEHNR and FQNEAQ (reference sequence). Trimming took 0 bases from V and 6 from J, leaving 11 bases between them. The CDR3 loop reads CASSLAPGSPGELFF. CDR3 bases: TGTGCCAGCAGCTTAGCGCCCGGGAGCCCCGGGGAGCTGTTTTTT.